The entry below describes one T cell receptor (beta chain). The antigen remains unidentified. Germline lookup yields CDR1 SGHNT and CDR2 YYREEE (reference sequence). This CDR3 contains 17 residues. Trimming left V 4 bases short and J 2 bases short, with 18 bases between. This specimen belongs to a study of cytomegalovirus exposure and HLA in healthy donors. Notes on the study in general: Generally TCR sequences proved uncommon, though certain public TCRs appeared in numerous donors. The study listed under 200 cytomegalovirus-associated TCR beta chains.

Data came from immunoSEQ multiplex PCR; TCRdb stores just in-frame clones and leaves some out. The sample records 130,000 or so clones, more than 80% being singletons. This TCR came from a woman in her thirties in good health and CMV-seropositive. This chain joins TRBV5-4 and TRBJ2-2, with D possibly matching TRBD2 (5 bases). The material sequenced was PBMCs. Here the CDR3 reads CASSLRRVGINTGELFF. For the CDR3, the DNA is TGTGCCAGCAGCCTGCGGCGGGTAGGGATCAACACCGGGGAGCTGTTTTTT.